Each of the 23 T cell receptor beta chains below was sequenced from the same sample in a study of blood T cell repertoires in COVID-19. Sequencing was performed with immunoSEQ multiplex PCR; in TCRdb, only in-frame clones are kept and a portion is missing. The table includes around 250,000 clones, roughly 83% detected once. Sequenced input: peripheral blood. The receptors were sampled from a man older than 75 with acute or convalescent COVID-19.

This clone was counted at least ten times. The chain employs TRBV10-1 and TRBJ1-6; no firm D call. CDR1 and CDR2 (germline): WNHNN, SYGVQD (reference sequence). CDR3 length: 11 residues. V shed 6 bases and J shed 10 bases, with 7 bases lying between them. CDR3 in DNA: TGCGCCAGCAGGGGCGAATCACCCCTCCACTTT. Translated, it gives CASRGESPLHF.

The chain carries TRBV29-1 and TRBJ2-2, with 7 bases fitting TRBD2. The germline CDR1 and CDR2 sequences are SQVTM and ANQGSEA. The CDR3 runs 14 residues. Trimming removed 2 bases from V and 5 bases from J; junction bases left unmatched: 5. CDR3 sequence: CSVELTSNTGELFF. The CDR3 region has the DNA TGCAGCGTTGAATTGACTAGCAATACCGGGGAGCTGTTTTTT.

The chain recombines TRBV5-1 with TRBJ1-1; D uncertain. Trimming took off 2 bases at V and 3 bases at J, with 14 bases between the two ends. Germline CDR1 and CDR2: SGHRS and YFSETQ. This CDR3 spans 15 amino acids. The CDR3 loop is CASSLKRQPYTEAFF. CDR3 nucleotides: TGCGCCAGCAGCTTAAAGAGACAACCATACACTGAAGCTTTCTTT.

The chain links TRBV24-1 to TRBJ1-5; D gene uncertain. The V end lost 5 bases, the J end lost 0 bases, and 4 bases lay between the germline ends. The length of the CDR3 is 13 residues. Per the germline V gene, CDR1 is KGHDR and CDR2 is SFDVKD. The CDR3 DNA sequence: TGTGCCACCAGTGCCCTTAGCAATCAGCCCCAGCATTTT. This codes for CATSALSNQPQHF.

The rearrangement links TRBV5-1 to TRBJ2-2; D not certain. With 2 bases removed from V and 0 bases from J, the gap between germline ends came to 5 bases. Looked up from germline, CDR1 is SGHRS and CDR2 is YFSETQ. This CDR3 region has 14 residues. Written as DNA, the CDR3 is TGCGCCAGCAGCTTTATTCCGAACACCGGGGAGCTGTTTTTT. Translation gives CASSFIPNTGELFF.

The J gene is TRBJ1-1, the V gene TRBV5-1, with 7 positions matching TRBD1. This CDR3 comprises 14 residues. CDR1 is SGHRS, CDR2 YFSETQ, per germline. V was clipped by 5 bases and J by 1 base; unmatched bases: 5. The CDR3 DNA follows: TGCGCCAGCAGGCCGGGACAGCCGAACACTGAAGCTTTCTTT. Translating it yields CASRPGQPNTEAFF.

The V call is TRBV19, the J call TRBJ1-2, with 7 nucleotides matching TRBD1. This CDR3 is built from 14 residues. V was pared by 4 bases and J by 4 bases, with 6 bases of the junction left unmatched. Germline V gene lookup returns CDR1 LNHDA and CDR2 SQIVND (reference sequence). This chain's CDR3 is CASSTLTGTYGYTF. The CDR3 DNA is TGTGCCAGTAGTACCCTGACAGGGACCTATGGCTACACCTTC.

V is TRBV3-1 (or the pseudogene TRBV3-2) and J is TRBJ1-4; the match to TRBD1 covers 7 bases. The CDR3 runs to 15 residues. From germline, CDR1 is LGHDT and CDR2 YNNKEL (reference sequence). V dropped 2 bases and J dropped 5; count of bases not matched to a gene: 5. CDR3 protein: CASSQLQGRNEKLFF. CDR3 sequence (DNA): TGTGCCAGCAGCCAATTACAGGGGAGGAATGAAAAACTGTTTTTT.

The chain employs TRBV12-3 or TRBV12-4 and TRBJ2-7, with D possibly TRBD2 on 5 matching bases. Trimming left V 1 base short and J 9 bases short, with 13 bases between. The CDR3 totals 13 residues. CDR3 region: CASSLGVVLGQYF. DNA of the CDR3: TGTGCCAGCAGTTTAGGCGTAGTACTAGGGCAGTACTTC.

The chain couples TRBV6-5 to TRBJ2-5; D is perhaps TRBD2 (6 bases). Trimming took off 6 bases at V and 7 bases at J, with 21 bases between the two ends. CDR3 length: 15 residues. CDR1 is MNHEY and CDR2 is SVGAGI in the germline V gene. The CDR3 is CASRPPSGARRTQYF. DNA of the CDR3: TGTGCCAGCAGGCCACCTTCGGGAGCAAGACGGACCCAGTACTTC.

This clone appeared once. The chain combines TRBV28 with TRBJ2-3, with D tentatively TRBD1 (6 bases). This CDR3 has 14 amino acids. Germline CDR1 MDHEN, CDR2 SYDVKM. Trimming removed 5 bases at V and 8 bases at J, with 17 bases between. CDR3 coding DNA: TGTGCCAGCAGTCCCCGCCGGGACAACCCTACGCAGTATTTT. Amino acids: CASSPRRDNPTQYF.

This sequence joins TRBV6-6 and TRBJ2-7; D is perhaps TRBD2 (5 bases). The CDR3 runs to 14 residues. V lost 2 bases and J 3 bases, leaving 11 bases between the germline ends. Per the germline V gene, CDR1 is MNHNY and CDR2 is SVGAGI (reference sequence). CDR3: CASSYPGVVYEQYF. Written as DNA, the CDR3 is TGTGCCAGCAGTTACCCCGGGGTAGTCTACGAGCAGTACTTC.

The genes are TRBV5-1 and TRBJ2-3; TRBD1 matches 8 bases. CDR1 and CDR2 (germline): SGHRS, YFSETQ. The CDR3 contains 14 residues. The trim removed 3 bases at V and 4 bases at J, leaving 4 bases unmatched. CDR3 nucleotides: TGCGCCAGCAGCTCAGGGGGCGGGTCAGATACGCAGTATTTT. This translates into CASSSGGGSDTQYF.

The chain employs TRBV24-1 and TRBJ2-1; D might be TRBD2 (6 bases). V lost 3 bases and J 13 bases, leaving 15 bases between the germline ends. The CDR3 covers 13 residues. Germline CDR1 is KGHDR and CDR2 is SFDVKD. This chain's CDR3 is CATSDPGVADQFF. DNA for the CDR3: TGTGCCACCAGTGATCCGGGGGTAGCGGACCAGTTCTTC.

The rearrangement joins TRBV21-1 to TRBJ1-5. TRBV21-1 is designated a pseudogene. The CDR3 contains 12 residues. The CDR3 loop is CASSKGVQPQHF. CDR3 nucleotides: TGTGCCAGCAGCAAAGGAGTTCAGCCCCAGCATTTT.

CDR3 protein: CASSHSHVKRGGQPQHF. The CDR3 coding sequence is TGTGCCAGCAGCCACTCCCACGTGAAAAGAGGGGGACAGCCCCAGCATTTT. The J gene is TRBJ1-5, the V gene TRBV28, with D perhaps TRBD1 (6 bases). This CDR3 has 17 residues. CDR1 and CDR2 (germline): MDHEN, SYDVKM. The germline V and J ends were trimmed by 6 bases and 7 bases, with 25 bases remaining between them.

This chain uses TRBV9 with TRBJ2-3, with 7 bases lining up with TRBD2. This CDR3 region has 15 residues. Germline loops: CDR1 SGDLS, CDR2 YYNGEE. V was clipped by 2 bases and J by 3 bases; unmatched bases: 6. In DNA, the CDR3 is TGTGCCAGCAGCGTGCGTGGGGGGGTAACAGATACGCAGTATTTT. It codes for CASSVRGGVTDTQYF. Supplemented by reference TRBV9 and TRBJ2-3, the full variable domain reads DSGVTQTPKHLITATGQRVTLRCSPRSGDLSVYWYQQSLDQGLQFLIQYYNGEERAKGNILERFSAQQFPDLHSELNLSSLELGDSALYFCASSVRGGVTDTQYFGPGTRLTVL.

The chain is built from TRBV7-9 and TRBJ1-6, with 10 nucleotides matching TRBD1. V lost 6 bases and J lost 7; bases outside the gene matches: 3. CDR1 and CDR2 from the germline V gene are SEHNR and FQNEAQ (reference sequence). The CDR3 totals 14 residues. CDR3 coding DNA: TGTGCCAGCAGGAAGGGACAGGGGAATTCACCCCTCCACTTT. Its translation is CASRKGQGNSPLHF.

The chain joins TRBV20-1 to TRBJ1-5, with 10 nucleotides matching TRBD1. The trim removed 3 bases at V and 2 bases at J, leaving 19 bases unmatched. From germline, CDR1 is DFQATT and CDR2 SNEGSKA (reference sequence). The CDR3 length is 20 residues. CDR3 amino acids: CSASRGASDRGLLGNQPQHF. Written as DNA, the CDR3 is TGCAGTGCTAGTAGGGGGGCAAGCGACAGGGGGCTCCTGGGCAATCAGCCCCAGCATTTT.

The CDR3 DNA sequence: TGTGCCAGCAGCTTGCGGGGGGGCTTGGATGAGCAGTTCTTC. Amino acid sequence: CASSLRGGLDEQFF. The rearrangement uses TRBV5-4 and TRBJ2-1; TRBD2 agrees at 8 bases. CDR3 size: 14 residues. Germline V gives CDR1 SGHNT, CDR2 YYREEE (reference sequence). Unmatched junction bases numbered 5, after V lost 1 base and J lost 8 bases.

This clone was seen a single time. The chain couples TRBV6-5 to TRBJ2-3; 8 nucleotides align to TRBD2. Trimming cost V 11 bases and J 2 bases; bases outside gene matches: 12. From germline, CDR1 is MNHEY and CDR2 SVGAGI. The CDR3 sequence is 15 residues long. The CDR3 sequence: CASTPAGGNTDTQYF. CDR3 DNA: TGTGCCTCAACCCCGGCGGGGGGCAACACAGATACGCAGTATTTT.

J is TRBJ1-1 and V is TRBV14; D remains ambiguous. V shed 1 base and J shed 4 bases, with 7 bases lying between them. CDR3 length equals 13 residues. CDR1 is SGHDN, CDR2 FVKESK, per germline. The CDR3 region has the DNA TGTGCCAGCAGCCAAGCCCCCGGCACTGAAGCTTTCTTT. Translating gives CASSQAPGTEAFF.

The chain combines TRBV3-1 (or the pseudogene TRBV3-2) with TRBJ2-7, with 8 positions matching TRBD1. This CDR3 has 15 amino acids. Trimming took 5 bases from V and 4 from J; bases not matched to a gene: 10. The germline V gene encodes CDR1 LGHDT and CDR2 YNNKEL (reference sequence). CDR3 sequence reads: CASSILGTGSYEQYF. The CDR3, as DNA: TGTGCCAGCAGCATCTTAGGGACAGGCTCTTACGAGCAGTACTTC.